A selection of T cell receptor beta chains follows, all from one sample in a study of blood T cell repertoires in COVID-19. This table comes from immunoSEQ multiplex PCR, and its TCRdb copy is limited to in-frame clones, with some not included. This sample has 40,000 to 50,000 clones; more than 85% occur once, and the top ten carry 3.1%. Sequencing input: PBMCs or T cells enriched from blood (not recorded which). The receptors were gathered from a woman aged 50 to 60 who had recovered from COVID-19. The CDR3 runs from the conserved cysteine through the conserved F or W. The D gene is left open where the match is weak. Some rows mark clone size as missing; the rest say once, few, many or name a class of expanded clone.

clone_size	v_call	d_call	j_call	cdr3_aa	cdr3_nt
.	TRBV28	TRBD1	TRBJ2-7	CASSEPGQTYEQYF	TGTGCCAGCAGCGAACCGGGACAGACCTACGAGCAGTACTTC
.	TRBV5-1	.	TRBJ1-2	CASSSEASNYGYTF	TGCGCCAGCAGCTCCGAGGCCTCTAACTATGGCTACACCTTC
.	TRBV6-4	.	TRBJ2-1	CASSESQGLSKQFF	TGTGCCAGCAGTGAAAGTCAGGGCCTAAGCAAGCAGTTCTTC
.	TRBV18	TRBD1	TRBJ1-5	CASSPGQDQPQHF	TGTGCCAGCTCACCGGGACAGGATCAGCCCCAGCATTTT
few	TRBV5-5	.	TRBJ2-7	CASSLEAGYEQYF	TGTGCCAGCAGCTTGGAGGCCGGGTACGAGCAGTACTTC
.	TRBV5-6	.	TRBJ2-7	CASTSWSGAYEQYF	TGTGCCAGCACCTCCTGGTCAGGGGCCTACGAGCAGTACTTC
.	TRBV7-2	TRBD2	TRBJ2-3	CASSLAGGGGDTQYF	TGTGCCAGCAGCTTGGCGGGGGGCGGGGGAGATACGCAGTATTTT
.	TRBV15	.	TRBJ2-7	CATSREGGGGYEQYF	TGTGCCACCAGCAGAGAGGGAGGGGGTGGCTACGAGCAGTACTTC
.	TRBV28	.	TRBJ1-1	CASSLERVKNTEAFF	TGTGCCAGCAGTTTAGAGAGGGTCAAGAACACTGAAGCTTTCTTT
.	TRBV6-2/TRBV6-3	TRBD1	TRBJ2-1	CASSRQGSSYNEQFF	TGTGCCAGCAGCCGACAGGGGAGCTCCTACAATGAGCAGTTCTTC
.	TRBV28	TRBD2	TRBJ2-3	CASSFSGLQADTQYF	TGTGCCAGCAGTTTTAGCGGGTTGCAAGCAGATACGCAGTATTTT
.	TRBV2	.	TRBJ1-5	CASSEIRGVSGNQPQHF	TGTGCCAGCAGTGAAATTCGCGGGGTTAGTGGCAATCAGCCCCAGCATTTT
.	TRBV20-1	TRBD2	TRBJ2-3	CSASPNLAGANTQYF	TGCAGTGCTAGTCCCAATCTAGCGGGCGCCAATACGCAGTATTTT
.	TRBV5-7	TRBD2	TRBJ2-1	CASSLWTSGTASQFF	TGTGCCAGCAGCTTATGGACTAGCGGGACGGCTTCGCAGTTCTTC
.	TRBV7-8	.	TRBJ2-1	CASSLGRVGANEQFF	TGTGCCAGCAGCTTAGGCAGGGTTGGTGCCAATGAGCAGTTCTTC
.	TRBV4-3	TRBD1	TRBJ1-4	CASSTDRDREIKLFF	TGCGCCAGCAGCACCGACAGGGATCGGGAGATAAAACTGTTTTTT
.	TRBV10-2	TRBD2	TRBJ2-1	CASLSGTSGYNEQFF	TGCGCCAGTCTTTCCGGGACTAGCGGCTACAATGAGCAGTTCTTC
.	TRBV10-3	TRBD2	TRBJ2-5	CAISEISGSGETQYF	TGTGCCATCAGTGAGATTAGCGGGAGCGGTGAGACCCAGTACTTC
.	TRBV5-1	.	TRBJ2-7	CASSQGWGSQPIYEQYF	TGCGCCAGCAGCCAGGGGTGGGGTTCCCAGCCTATCTACGAGCAGTACTTC
.	TRBV4-3	TRBD1	TRBJ1-1	CASSRRTGSTEAFF	TGCGCCAGCAGCCGCCGGACAGGGTCCACTGAAGCTTTCTTT
.	TRBV7-2	.	TRBJ2-7	CASSPEPGSSYEQYF	TGTGCCAGCAGCCCTGAGCCGGGGAGCTCCTACGAGCAGTACTTC
.	TRBV27	TRBD2	TRBJ2-1	CASSFTTSGHNEQFF	TGTGCCAGCAGTTTCACGACTAGCGGACACAATGAGCAGTTCTTC
.	TRBV3-1/TRBV3-2	TRBD2	TRBJ2-1	CASSHTGLAGGLSYNEQFF	TGTGCCAGCAGCCATACCGGACTAGCGGGGGGCCTCTCCTACAATGAGCAGTTCTTC
.	TRBV6-5	.	TRBJ2-7	CASSYGGQSYEQYF	TGTGCCAGCAGTTACGGCGGACAGTCCTACGAGCAGTACTTC
.	TRBV19	TRBD1	TRBJ1-6	CASTFPDRDSPLHF	TGTGCCAGTACCTTTCCGGACAGGGATTCACCCCTCCACTTT
.	TRBV5-1	TRBD1	TRBJ1-4	CASSLGSGGANEKLFF	TGCGCCAGCAGCTTGGGCTCAGGGGGCGCCAATGAAAAACTGTTTTTT
.	TRBV13	.	TRBJ1-6	CASSLEGVDRAPLHF	TGTGCCAGCAGCTTAGAGGGGGTAGACCGGGCACCCCTCCACTTT
.	TRBV3-1/TRBV3-2	TRBD1	TRBJ1-2	CASSRQGLYGYTF	TGTGCCAGCAGCCGACAGGGACTCTATGGCTACACCTTC
.	TRBV19	TRBD2	TRBJ2-1	CAISRGTSGIFNEQFF	TGTGCCATCAGTAGGGGGACTAGCGGGATCTTCAATGAGCAGTTCTTC
.	TRBV19	.	TRBJ2-5	CASSIDGLGLETQYF	TGTGCCAGTAGTATAGATGGGCTGGGGCTGGAGACCCAGTACTTC
.	TRBV7-2	TRBD1	TRBJ1-4	CASSTDRATNEKLFF	TGTGCCAGCAGCACCGACAGGGCGACTAATGAAAAACTGTTTTTT
.	TRBV5-1	.	TRBJ1-1	CASSLAIGGTEAFF	TGCGCCAGCAGCTTGGCCATAGGGGGTACTGAAGCTTTCTTT
.	TRBV3-1/TRBV3-2	TRBD1	TRBJ2-1	CASSSGTGSYNEQFF	TGTGCCAGCAGCTCCGGGACAGGGTCCTACAATGAGCAGTTCTTC
.	TRBV15	TRBD2	TRBJ2-7	CATGTGLAGGYEQYF	TGTGCCACCGGGACTGGACTAGCGGGAGGTTACGAGCAGTACTTC
.	TRBV23-1	TRBD1	TRBJ2-7	CASSPIQGWTYEQYF	TGCGCCAGCAGTCCAATACAGGGGTGGACCTACGAGCAGTACTTC
.	TRBV6-6	.	TRBJ2-7	CASTDGTVDSYEQYF	TGTGCCAGCACCGACGGGACTGTAGACTCCTACGAGCAGTACTTC
.	TRBV7-8	TRBD1	TRBJ2-1	CASSLVRGQGSNEQFF	TGTGCCAGCAGCTTAGTTAGGGGACAGGGCTCCAATGAGCAGTTCTTC
.	TRBV19	.	TRBJ1-1	CASTTARGAFF	TGTGCCAGTACCACCGCCAGGGGAGCTTTCTTT
.	TRBV19	TRBD1	TRBJ2-3	CASSTLQGSTDTQYF	TGTGCCAGTAGTACCTTACAGGGGAGCACAGATACGCAGTATTTT
.	TRBV28	.	TRBJ2-5	CASSPDLGETQYF	TGTGCCAGCAGTCCAGACCTCGGGGAGACCCAGTACTTC
.	TRBV2	.	TRBJ1-4	CASSKDQGEKLFF	TGTGCCAGCAGCAAGGACCAGGGTGAAAAACTGTTTTTT
few	TRBV27	.	TRBJ2-4	CASSLIGVGNIQYF	TGTGCCAGCAGTTTAATCGGTGTTGGAAACATTCAGTACTTC
.	TRBV28	.	TRBJ2-1	CASRDGGPNTNNEQFF	TGTGCCAGCAGGGACGGAGGGCCCAACACAAACAATGAGCAGTTCTTC